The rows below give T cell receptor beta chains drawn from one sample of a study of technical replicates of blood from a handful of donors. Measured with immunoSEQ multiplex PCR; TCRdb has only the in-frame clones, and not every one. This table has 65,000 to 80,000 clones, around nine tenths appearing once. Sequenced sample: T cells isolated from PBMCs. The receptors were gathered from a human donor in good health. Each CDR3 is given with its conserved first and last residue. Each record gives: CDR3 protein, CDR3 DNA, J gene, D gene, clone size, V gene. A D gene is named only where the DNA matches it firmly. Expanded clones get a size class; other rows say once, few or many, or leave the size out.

cdr3_aa: CAWSVLSETQYF
cdr3_nt: TGTGCCTGGAGTGTACTAAGTGAGACCCAGTACTTC
j_call: TRBJ2-5
d_call: NA
clone_size: NA
v_call: TRBV30

cdr3_aa: CAWSGGLKETQYF
cdr3_nt: TGTGCCTGGAGTGGGGGCCTCAAAGAGACCCAGTACTTC
j_call: TRBJ2-5
d_call: NA
clone_size: NA
v_call: TRBV30

cdr3_aa: CASSSNAGAGNTIYF
cdr3_nt: TGTGCCAGCAGTTCCAACGCAGGGGCGGGAAACACCATATATTTT
j_call: TRBJ1-3
d_call: NA
clone_size: NA
v_call: TRBV27

cdr3_aa: CASSPWGDEQYF
cdr3_nt: TGTGCCAGCAGCCCATGGGGGGACGAGCAGTACTTC
j_call: TRBJ2-7
d_call: NA
clone_size: NA
v_call: TRBV16

cdr3_aa: CASSPGGNTGELFF
cdr3_nt: TGTGCCAGCAGCCCGGGGGGGAACACCGGGGAGCTGTTTTTT
j_call: TRBJ2-2
d_call: TRBD2
clone_size: NA
v_call: TRBV9

cdr3_aa: CASSEVGRGTEAFF
cdr3_nt: TGTGCCAGCAGTGAAGTCGGCAGGGGCACTGAAGCTTTCTTT
j_call: TRBJ1-1
d_call: NA
clone_size: NA
v_call: TRBV6-1

cdr3_aa: CASSVLAGGRETQYF
cdr3_nt: TGTGCCAGCTCGGTACTAGCGGGAGGGCGCGAGACCCAGTACTTC
j_call: TRBJ2-5
d_call: TRBD2
clone_size: NA
v_call: TRBV18

cdr3_aa: CASSQVTRGYEQYF
cdr3_nt: TGTGCCAGCAGCCAAGTCACCAGAGGCTACGAGCAGTACTTC
j_call: TRBJ2-7
d_call: NA
clone_size: NA
v_call: TRBV14

cdr3_aa: CASSSLLGKRDVGEQFF
cdr3_nt: TGTGCCAGCAGCTCCCTTTTGGGCAAGCGGGACGTCGGAGAGCAGTTCTTC
j_call: TRBJ2-1
d_call: TRBD2
clone_size: NA
v_call: TRBV7-3

cdr3_aa: CASSSESGPGHRLCYTF
cdr3_nt: TGTGCCAGCAGCTCTGAATCGGGGCCGGGACATCGATTGTGCTACACCTTC
j_call: TRBJ1-2
d_call: NA
clone_size: NA
v_call: TRBV7-9

cdr3_aa: CASSPAGGHYNEQFF
cdr3_nt: TGTGCCAGCAGCCCAGCGGGAGGCCATTACAATGAGCAGTTCTTC
j_call: TRBJ2-1
d_call: TRBD2
clone_size: NA
v_call: TRBV7-9

cdr3_aa: CASSSQETQYF
cdr3_nt: TGCGCCAGCAGCTCTCAAGAGACCCAGTACTTC
j_call: TRBJ2-5
d_call: NA
clone_size: NA
v_call: TRBV5-1

cdr3_aa: CASSLGGAYSGNTIYF
cdr3_nt: TGTGCCAGCAGTCTAGGTGGAGCTTACTCTGGAAACACCATATATTTT
j_call: TRBJ1-3
d_call: NA
clone_size: NA
v_call: TRBV7-3

cdr3_aa: CASSLVRLLGGGRKTQYF
cdr3_nt: TGCGCCAGCAGCTTGGTGCGATTGCTCGGCGGGGGGCGGAAGACCCAGTACTTC
j_call: TRBJ2-5
d_call: TRBD2
clone_size: once
v_call: TRBV5-1

cdr3_aa: CASSRGTPKFNQPQHF
cdr3_nt: TGTGCCAGCAGTAGAGGGACACCAAAGTTCAATCAGCCCCAGCATTTT
j_call: TRBJ1-5
d_call: NA
clone_size: NA
v_call: TRBV2

cdr3_aa: CASSRRNTEAFF
cdr3_nt: TGTGCCAGCAGCCGCAGGAACACTGAAGCTTTCTTT
j_call: TRBJ1-1
d_call: NA
clone_size: NA
v_call: TRBV13

cdr3_aa: CSVEDREEQYF
cdr3_nt: TGCAGCGTTGAAGATAGAGAAGAGCAGTACTTC
j_call: TRBJ2-7
d_call: NA
clone_size: NA
v_call: TRBV29-1

cdr3_aa: CAIKQTGRNQPQHF
cdr3_nt: TGTGCCATCAAACAGACAGGGCGCAATCAGCCCCAGCATTTT
j_call: TRBJ1-5
d_call: TRBD1
clone_size: NA
v_call: TRBV10-3

cdr3_aa: CASSLGGDLGYNEQFF
cdr3_nt: TGCGCCAGCAGCCTAGGAGGGGATTTGGGGTACAATGAGCAGTTCTTC
j_call: TRBJ2-1
d_call: NA
clone_size: NA
v_call: TRBV5-1

cdr3_aa: CASSLDVSTLSETQYF
cdr3_nt: TGTGCCAGCAGCTTAGATGTATCCACCCTGAGCGAGACCCAGTACTTC
j_call: TRBJ2-5
d_call: NA
clone_size: once
v_call: TRBV7-2

cdr3_aa: CASNPLGSGPEQYF
cdr3_nt: TGCGCCAGCAACCCCCTAGGGAGCGGGCCTGAGCAGTATTTT
j_call: TRBJ2-3
d_call: NA
clone_size: once
v_call: TRBV5-1

cdr3_aa: CASSQVQSGDYEQYF
cdr3_nt: TGCGCCAGCAGCCAAGTGCAGAGCGGGGACTACGAGCAGTACTTC
j_call: TRBJ2-7
d_call: TRBD2
clone_size: once
v_call: TRBV4-1

cdr3_aa: CASSLSGVKLFF
cdr3_nt: TGTGCCAGCAGCTTATCAGGGGTAAAACTGTTTTTT
j_call: TRBJ1-4
d_call: NA
clone_size: NA
v_call: TRBV7-9

cdr3_aa: CASSRLAGAYEQYF
cdr3_nt: TGTGCCAGCAGTCGGCTAGCGGGGGCCTACGAGCAGTACTTC
j_call: TRBJ2-7
d_call: TRBD2
clone_size: NA
v_call: TRBV6-5